This is a list of T cell receptor beta chains from one sample in a study of control samples from healthy donors and cancer patients. TCRdb's copy holds only in-frame clones and misses some; the assay was immunoSEQ multiplex PCR. The sample yields about 410,000 clones, 90% seen once. The sequencing input was PBMCs. The source of these receptors is a man aged 35 to 55 with head and neck cancer. Both conserved end residues are part of each CDR3. D genes are given only for firm matches. Expanded clones get a size class; other rows say once, few or many, or leave the size out.

j_call | v_call | clone_size | d_call | cdr3_nt | cdr3_aa
TRBJ2-1 | TRBV20-1 | NA | TRBD2 | TGCAGTGCTAGTCCCGGGACTAGGTTCGGTGAGCAGTTCTTC | CSASPGTRFGEQFF
TRBJ2-1 | TRBV5-1 | once | TRBD1 | TGCGCCAGCAGCCGGGCGGGGGACAGGGGGAGTGAGCAGTTCTTC | CASSRAGDRGSEQFF
TRBJ1-6 | TRBV5-1 | NA | NA | TGCGCCAGCAGCTCGGGAGTTGATAATTCACCCCTCCACTTT | CASSSGVDNSPLHF
TRBJ1-4 | TRBV29-1 | NA | NA | TGCAGCGTTGAGCTGTTAGCCTCAACTAATGAAAAACTGTTTTTT | CSVELLASTNEKLFF
TRBJ1-1 | TRBV5-6 | NA | TRBD1 | TGTGCCAGCAGCGTGCCGGGACAGGGGAGTGGTGAAGCTTTCTTT | CASSVPGQGSGEAFF
TRBJ2-1 | TRBV2 | once | NA | TGTGCCAGCAGTGAAGCGCTTCGGGCAGGGAGAGGGACCTACAATGAGCAGTTCTTC | CASSEALRAGRGTYNEQFF
TRBJ2-2 | TRBV29-1 | NA | TRBD2 | TGCAGCGTTGTGCGGGGGGCGGCCGGGGAGCTGTTTTTT | CSVVRGAAGELFF
TRBJ2-3 | TRBV30 | NA | NA | TGTGCCTGGAGTGTACGGGCGGGCGCAGATACGCAGTATTTT | CAWSVRAGADTQYF
TRBJ2-7 | TRBV5-6 | NA | TRBD1 | TGTGCCAGCAGCTTGGGACAGGGGCTCTACGAGCAGTACTTC | CASSLGQGLYEQYF
TRBJ2-3 | TRBV7-3 | NA | TRBD2 | TGTGCCAGCAGCCCTATAGCGGGAGTGGGAGATACGCAGTATTTT | CASSPIAGVGDTQYF
TRBJ2-3 | TRBV5-1 | NA | NA | TGCGCCAGCAGCTTGGAAGGGGCTAGCACAGATACGCAGTATTTT | CASSLEGASTDTQYF
TRBJ1-5 | TRBV15 | NA | NA | TGTGCCACCAGCGAGGGTCAGCCCCAGCATTTT | CATSEGQPQHF
TRBJ2-1 | TRBV10-1 | NA | TRBD1 | TGCGCCAGCAGTGAGTACTCAGGGGGCGAATTTTACAATGAGCAGTTCTTC | CASSEYSGGEFYNEQFF
TRBJ2-7 | TRBV7-2 | NA | TRBD2 | TGTGCCAGCAGCTTAGGGTCCGGGGGGGTAGGCTACGAGCAGTACTTC | CASSLGSGGVGYEQYF
TRBJ1-2 | TRBV5-5 | NA | NA | TGTGCCAGCAGCTTGCGGTTTGGGGGGTCTGGCTACACCTTC | CASSLRFGGSGYTF
TRBJ2-3 | TRBV6-5 | NA | NA | TGTGCCAGCAGTTACTCGTCTGGGGTACCGGCAGATACGCAGTATTTT | CASSYSSGVPADTQYF
TRBJ2-3 | TRBV7-3 | NA | NA | TGTGCCAGCAGTTCGGACTCCGGCACAGATACGCAGTATTTT | CASSSDSGTDTQYF
TRBJ1-5 | TRBV2 | NA | NA | TGTGCCAGCAGTGTAGATGGTCAGCCCCAGCATTTT | CASSVDGQPQHF
TRBJ1-1 | TRBV14 | NA | NA | TGTGCCAGCAGCCAAGAATATTTGACAACTGAAGCTTTCTTT | CASSQEYLTTEAFF
TRBJ2-2 | TRBV13 | NA | NA | TGTGCCAGCAGCTTAGATGGGACCCGACAGAGCCCCTGGGTCGGGGAGCTGTTTTTT | CASSLDGTRQSPWVGELFF
TRBJ2-7 | TRBV27 | NA | TRBD1 | TGTGCCAGCAACCCCGGACAGGGAAGCGCCTACGAGCAGTACTTC | CASNPGQGSAYEQYF
TRBJ2-7 | TRBV11-2 | NA | TRBD2 | TGTGCCAGCAGCTTCCCGACTAGCGGGAGGCTTAGGAGCTCCTACGAGCAGTACTTC | CASSFPTSGRLRSSYEQYF